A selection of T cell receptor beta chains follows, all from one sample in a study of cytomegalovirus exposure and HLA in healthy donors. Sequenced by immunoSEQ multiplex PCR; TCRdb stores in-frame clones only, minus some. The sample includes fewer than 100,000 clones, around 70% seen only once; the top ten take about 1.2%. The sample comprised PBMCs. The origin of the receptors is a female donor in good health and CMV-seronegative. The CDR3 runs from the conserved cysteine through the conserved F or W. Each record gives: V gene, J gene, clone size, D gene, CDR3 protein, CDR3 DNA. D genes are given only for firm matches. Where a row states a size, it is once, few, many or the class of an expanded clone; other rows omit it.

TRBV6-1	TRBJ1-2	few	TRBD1	CAGLPGQDLNYGYTF	TGTGCCGGGTTGCCTGGACAGGACCTTAACTATGGCTACACCTTC
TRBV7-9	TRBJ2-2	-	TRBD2	CASSLRLAGGPLNTGELFF	TGTGCCAGCAGCTTACGACTAGCGGGAGGGCCCTTGAACACCGGGGAGCTGTTTTTT
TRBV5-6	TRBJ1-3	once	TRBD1	CASSHRDRGTGNTIYF	TGTGCCAGCAGCCACCGGGACAGGGGAACTGGAAACACCATATATTTT
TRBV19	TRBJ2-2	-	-	CASRKTGTTGELFF	TGTGCCAGTAGAAAAACAGGAACCACCGGGGAGCTGTTTTTT
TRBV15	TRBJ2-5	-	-	CATSRTPQETQYF	TGTGCCACCAGCAGGACTCCTCAAGAGACCCAGTACTTC
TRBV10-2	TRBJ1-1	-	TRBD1	CASRAGTVNTEAFF	TGCGCCAGCAGAGCCGGGACAGTGAACACTGAAGCTTTCTTT
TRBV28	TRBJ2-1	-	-	CASSLHYEQFF	TGTGCCAGCAGTTTACATTATGAGCAGTTCTTC
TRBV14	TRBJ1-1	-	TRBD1	CASSQHPGGRTEAFF	TGTGCCAGCAGCCAACACCCAGGGGGAAGAACTGAAGCTTTCTTT
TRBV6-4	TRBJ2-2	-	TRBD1	CASSRGPDTGELFF	TGTGCCAGCTCCAGGGGGCCGGACACCGGGGAGCTGTTTTTT
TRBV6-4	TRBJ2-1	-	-	CASRPSWSYNEQFF	TGTGCCAGCAGGCCTAGCTGGTCCTACAATGAGCAGTTCTTC
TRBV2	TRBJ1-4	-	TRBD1	CASSDGTGNEKLFF	TGTGCCAGCAGTGATGGGACAGGAAATGAAAAACTGTTTTTT
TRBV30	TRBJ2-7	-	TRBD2	CAWSVSGGSYEQYF	TGTGCCTGGAGTGTCTCGGGGGGGTCCTACGAGCAGTACTTC
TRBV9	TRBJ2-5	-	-	CASSVFEETQYF	TGTGCCAGCAGCGTATTCGAAGAGACCCAGTACTTC
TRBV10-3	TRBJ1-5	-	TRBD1	CASHGGQGVNQPQHF	TGTGCCAGCCATGGGGGACAGGGGGTCAATCAGCCCCAGCATTTT
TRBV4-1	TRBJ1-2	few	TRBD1	CASSQVTTGNYGYTF	TGCGCCAGCAGCCAAGTCACGACAGGGAACTATGGCTACACCTTC
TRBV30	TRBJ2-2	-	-	CAWIGYTGELFF	TGTGCCTGGATCGGGTACACCGGGGAGCTGTTTTTT
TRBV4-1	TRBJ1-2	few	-	CASSQGFSRDYGYTF	TGCGCCAGCAGCCAAGGGTTTTCCAGGGACTATGGCTACACCTTC
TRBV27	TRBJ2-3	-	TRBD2	CASSLLPAGAADTQYF	TGTGCCAGCAGTTTATTACCAGCGGGGGCCGCAGATACGCAGTATTTT
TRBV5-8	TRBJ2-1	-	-	CASSFSQGTYNEQFF	TGTGCCAGCAGCTTCAGTCAGGGTACCTACAATGAGCAGTTCTTC
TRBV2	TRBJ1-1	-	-	CASISQGLPSTEAFF	TGTGCCAGCATCTCACAGGGCCTACCTTCTACTGAAGCTTTCTTT
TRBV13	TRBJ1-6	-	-	CASSLETDSPLHF	TGTGCCAGCAGCTTAGAAACGGATTCACCCCTCCACTTT
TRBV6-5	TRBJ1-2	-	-	CASSYGGPLYGYTF	TGTGCCAGCAGTTACGGAGGGCCCCTCTATGGCTACACCTTC
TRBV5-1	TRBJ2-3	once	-	CASSFESLAAGTDTQYF	TGCGCCAGCAGCTTCGAGAGTTTAGCGGCGGGCACAGATACGCAGTATTTT
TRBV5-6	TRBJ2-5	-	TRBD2	CASSRWPAGLQETQYF	TGTGCCAGTTCCCGATGGCCAGCGGGGCTCCAAGAGACCCAGTACTTC
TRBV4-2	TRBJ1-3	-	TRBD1	CASSPIRGEGNTIYF	TGTGCCAGCAGCCCAATCAGGGGGGAGGGAAACACCATATATTTT